Sequencing of this T cell receptor beta chain was carried out in a study of circulating and synovial CD4+ cells in juvenile arthritis. On this clone: Its target is unknown. At one boundary the junction diverges from the germline segment, which might be a read error. The sample carries other DNA sequences with the same CDR3.

Assay: immunoSEQ multiplex PCR; the TCRdb copy retains only in-frame clones and omits some. The sample shows some 33,000 clones, about 94% of them seen only once. Whole-study findings and limits: Circulating pathogenic-like lymphocytes shared a substantially higher fraction of CDR3 sequences with synovium than bulk blood. Bulk blood CD4 repertoires were more diverse than these. CPL and bulk CD4 samples differed at least tenfold in T cell genomes.

Sequenced material: CD4+ T cells from blood. This TCR was sampled from a human donor with juvenile idiopathic arthritis.

CDR3 amino acids: CASSYQGAYNSPLHF. The DNA of the CDR3 is TGTGCCAGCAGTTACCAGGGGGCCTATAATTCCCCCCTCCACTTT. This chain links TRBV6-5 with TRBJ1-6; 8 bases agree with TRBD1. This CDR3 region has 15 residues. Germline loops: CDR1 MNHEY, CDR2 SVGAGI.